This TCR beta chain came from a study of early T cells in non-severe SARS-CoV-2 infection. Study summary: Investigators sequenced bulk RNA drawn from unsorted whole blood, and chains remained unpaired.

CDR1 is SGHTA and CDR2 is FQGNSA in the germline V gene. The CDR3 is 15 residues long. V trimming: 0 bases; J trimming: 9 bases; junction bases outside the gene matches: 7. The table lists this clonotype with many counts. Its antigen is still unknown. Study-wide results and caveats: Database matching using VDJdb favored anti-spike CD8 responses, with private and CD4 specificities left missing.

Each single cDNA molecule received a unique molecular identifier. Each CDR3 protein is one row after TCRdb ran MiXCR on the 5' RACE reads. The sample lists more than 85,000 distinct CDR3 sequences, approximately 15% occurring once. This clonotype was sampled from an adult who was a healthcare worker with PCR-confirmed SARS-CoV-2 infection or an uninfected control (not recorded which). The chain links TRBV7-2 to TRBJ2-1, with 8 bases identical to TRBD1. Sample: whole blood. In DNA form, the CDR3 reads TGTGCCAGCAGCTTAGCGCAGGCAGGGGGCGGTGAGCAGTTCTTC. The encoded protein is CASSLAQAGGGEQFF.